This record concerns one T cell receptor (beta chain) sequence. No antigen is known for it. The sample is drawn from a study of vaccination effects on CD4 cells after COVID-19. Before sequencing, viral peptide pools were used by the ViraFEST assay to expand antigen-specific CD4+ T cells. An approximately ten-day culture period preceded the isolation of CD4+ T cells. According to the study, vaccine recipients showed no prior SARS-CoV-2 infection and negative nucleocapsid antibodies. The CDR3 is 13 residues long. V gave up 11 bases and J gave up 0 bases, with 11 bases separating them. Germline V gene data show CDR1 as WNHNN and CDR2 as SYGVQD (reference sequence). Clones were sequenced by immunoSEQ multiplex PCR, and TCRdb holds only the in-frame ones, with some missing. Of 65,000 or so clones listed, roughly 76% are singletons.

This material consisted of CD4+ T cells from PBMCs cultured with HCoV-NL63 spike peptides, taken before COVID-19 vaccination. The receptor was derived from a human donor who received a COVID-19 vaccine. The chain has TRBV10-1 and TRBJ1-3; no clear D gene. The CDR3 region is CAAQGCSGNTIYF. The CDR3 DNA reads as TGCGCCGCCCAAGGGTGCTCTGGAAACACCATATATTTT.